This T cell receptor beta chain was documented in a study of control samples from healthy donors and cancer patients. Produced via immunoSEQ multiplex PCR; TCRdb's table is partial and in-frame only. The repertoire consists of about 150,000 clones, with 93% occurring once and the leading ten covering 2% to 2.5%. The CDR3 length is 15 residues. CDR1 and CDR2 (germline): SGHRS, YFSETQ. The junction had 2 bases not matched to a gene; V was cut back by 4 bases and J by 3 bases. The TCR originated in a man over 45 in good health. This chain joins TRBV5-1 and TRBJ2-3, with 13 bases lining up with TRBD2. Sequencing was done on a sample of blood. The CDR3 loop is CASSGLAGATDTQYF. Here the CDR3 DNA reads TGCGCCAGCAGCGGACTAGCGGGAGCGACAGATACGCAGTATTTT.